Included here is one T cell receptor (beta chain) sequence, with context. This sample is drawn from a study of blood T cell repertoires in COVID-19. Study information: PBMCs, B-cell-depleted T cells, or T cells provided the cDNA or gDNA that made up the material.

Generated by immunoSEQ multiplex PCR, the TCRdb table keeps only in-frame clones and is missing some. Seen here are more than 250,000 clones, about 90% observed once, and the top ten hold roughly 6.7%. Between the trimmed V and J ends, which lost 4 bases and 1 base, there was a span of 9 bases. The germline V gene encodes CDR1 SNHLY and CDR2 FYNNEI. The CDR3 has 14 residues. The sequence was collected from a man aged 18 to 30 who had recovered from COVID-19. The chain employs TRBV2 and TRBJ2-3; no reliable D call. The source material was peripheral blood. For the CDR3, the DNA is TGTGCCAGCAGTGCTTCCCCCCGCACAGATACGCAGTATTTT. Amino acid sequence: CASSASPRTDTQYF.